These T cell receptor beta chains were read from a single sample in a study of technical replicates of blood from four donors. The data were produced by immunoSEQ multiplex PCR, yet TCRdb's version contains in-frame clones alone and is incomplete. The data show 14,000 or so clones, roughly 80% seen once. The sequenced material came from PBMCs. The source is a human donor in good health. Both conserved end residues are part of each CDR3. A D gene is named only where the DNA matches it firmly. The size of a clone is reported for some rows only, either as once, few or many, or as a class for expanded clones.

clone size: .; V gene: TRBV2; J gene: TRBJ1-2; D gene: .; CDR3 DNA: TGTGCCAGCAGTGAAGACGGGGGGGATTATGGCTACACCTTC; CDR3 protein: CASSEDGGDYGYTF
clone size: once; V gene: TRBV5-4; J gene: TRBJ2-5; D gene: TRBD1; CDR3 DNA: TGTGCCAGCAGCGTGGGGACAGCCCAAGAGACCCAGTACTTC; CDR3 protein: CASSVGTAQETQYF
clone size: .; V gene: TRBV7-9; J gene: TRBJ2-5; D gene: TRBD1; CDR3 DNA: TGTGCCAGCAGGTGGACAGGCGAAGAGACCCAGTACTTC; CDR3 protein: CASRWTGEETQYF
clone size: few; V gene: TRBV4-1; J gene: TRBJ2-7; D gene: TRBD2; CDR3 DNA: TGCGCCAGCAGCCAAGGACTAGCGGGAGAAAACGAGCAGTACTTC; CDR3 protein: CASSQGLAGENEQYF
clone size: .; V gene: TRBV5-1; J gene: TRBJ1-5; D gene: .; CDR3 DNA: TGCGCCAGCAGCCCGCTCGACAGCGCAAATCAGCCCCAGCATTTT; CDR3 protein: CASSPLDSANQPQHF
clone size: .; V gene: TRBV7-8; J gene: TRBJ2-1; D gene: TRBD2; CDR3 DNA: TGTGCCAGCAGCTTAGTCCTTCTCACAGCGGGAGGGGTGTCTGAGCAGTTCTTC; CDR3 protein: CASSLVLLTAGGVSEQFF
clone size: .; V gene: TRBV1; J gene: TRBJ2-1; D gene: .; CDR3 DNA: TGCACCAGCAGCCAACAAACGGGTCGCTTAGGAGACAATGAGCAGTTCTTC; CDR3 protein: CTSSQQTGRLGDNEQFF
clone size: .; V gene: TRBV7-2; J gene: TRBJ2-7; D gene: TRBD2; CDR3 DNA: TGTGCCAGCAGCATAACTAGCGGGAGGCCCCACATGGAACAGTACTTC; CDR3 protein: CASSITSGRPHMEQYF
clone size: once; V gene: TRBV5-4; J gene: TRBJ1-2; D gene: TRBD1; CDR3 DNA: TGTGCCAGCAGCTTATGGACAGGGTCGGACTATGGCTACACCTTC; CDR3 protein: CASSLWTGSDYGYTF
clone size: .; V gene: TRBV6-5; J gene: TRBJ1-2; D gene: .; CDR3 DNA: TGTGCCAGCAGTTACAAATTGGGCCCCCAGGGTGGCTACACCTTC; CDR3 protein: CASSYKLGPQGGYTF
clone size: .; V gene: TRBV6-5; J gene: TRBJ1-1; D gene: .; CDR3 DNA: TGTGCCAGCAGTTCGGACAGAATGAACACTGAAGCTTTCTTT; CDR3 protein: CASSSDRMNTEAFF
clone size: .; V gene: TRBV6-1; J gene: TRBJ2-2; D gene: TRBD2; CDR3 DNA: TGTGCCAGCAGTGGGCTAGCGGGAGTTTACACCGGGGAGCTGTTTTTT; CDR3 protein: CASSGLAGVYTGELFF
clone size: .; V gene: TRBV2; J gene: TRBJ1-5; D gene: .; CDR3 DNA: TGTGCCAGCAACATACAGGGTCAACAGCCCCAGCATTTT; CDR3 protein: CASNIQGQQPQHF
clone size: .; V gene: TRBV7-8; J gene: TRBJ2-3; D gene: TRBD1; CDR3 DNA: TGTGCCAGCACCCCCACCGGGCAGGGGGCAGGCGATACGCAGTATTTT; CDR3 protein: CASTPTGQGAGDTQYF
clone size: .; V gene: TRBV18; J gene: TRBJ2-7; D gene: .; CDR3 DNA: TGTGCCAGCTCAGAACAGCTTAACTACGAGCAGTACTTC; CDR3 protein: CASSEQLNYEQYF
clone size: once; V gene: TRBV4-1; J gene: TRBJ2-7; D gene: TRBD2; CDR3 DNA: TGCGCCAGCAGCCAAGATCCGGTAGCGGGGCCCTACGAGCAGTACTTC; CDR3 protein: CASSQDPVAGPYEQYF
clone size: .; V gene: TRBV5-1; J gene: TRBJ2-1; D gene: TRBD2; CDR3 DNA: TGCGCCAGCAGCTATACCCTAGCGGGAGAGGGCAATGAGCAGTTCTTC; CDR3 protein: CASSYTLAGEGNEQFF
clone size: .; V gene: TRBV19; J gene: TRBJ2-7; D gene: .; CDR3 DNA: TGTGCCAGTAGTATTGCCTTAGCGCGCGAGCAGTACTTC; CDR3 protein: CASSIALAREQYF
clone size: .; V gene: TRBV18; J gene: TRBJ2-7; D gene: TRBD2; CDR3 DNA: TGTGCCAGCTCACCGGGACTAGCTTCCTACGAGCAGTACTTC; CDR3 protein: CASSPGLASYEQYF
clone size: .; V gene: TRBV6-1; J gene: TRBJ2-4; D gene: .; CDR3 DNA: TGTGCCAGCAGTGAGTTTGGGCCCAATTCCGACCCCAAAAACATTCAGTACTTC; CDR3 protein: CASSEFGPNSDPKNIQYF
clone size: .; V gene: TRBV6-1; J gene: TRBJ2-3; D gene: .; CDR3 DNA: TGTGCCAGCAGTGAAGAGGGCTGGGGCTTGGGAGATACGCAGTATTTT; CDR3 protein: CASSEEGWGLGDTQYF
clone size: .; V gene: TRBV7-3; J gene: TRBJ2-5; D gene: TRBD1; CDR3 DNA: TGTGCCAGCAGCTTATCTGGGACAGGGTGGGGGCGAGAGACCCAGTACTTC; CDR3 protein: CASSLSGTGWGRETQYF
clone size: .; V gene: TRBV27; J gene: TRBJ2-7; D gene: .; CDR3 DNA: TGTGCCAGCACCCTCCTCCAGGGGGGCTCCTACGAGCAGTACTTC; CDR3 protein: CASTLLQGGSYEQYF
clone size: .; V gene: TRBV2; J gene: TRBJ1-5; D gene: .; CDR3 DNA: TGTGCCAGCAGCCCGGTGGGGGGGCTGGGACAGCCCCAGCATTTT; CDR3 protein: CASSPVGGLGQPQHF
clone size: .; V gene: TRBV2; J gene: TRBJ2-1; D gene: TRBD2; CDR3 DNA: TGTGCCAGCAGTGTGGGACTAGCGGGAGGGGATGAGCAGTTCTTC; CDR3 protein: CASSVGLAGGDEQFF